Each of the 24 T cell receptor beta chains below was sequenced from the same sample in a study of blood T cell repertoires in COVID-19. Profiling relied on immunoSEQ multiplex PCR, and the TCRdb table lists in-frame clones only, not all of them. The sample contains 200,000 to 300,000 clones, about 91% of which appear only once. The sequenced sample was peripheral blood. These TCRs come from a woman aged 25 to 39 with COVID-19, enrolled during active disease.

This chain connects TRBV18 to TRBJ2-3; 7 bases match TRBD1. The CDR3 length is 15 residues. Germline CDR1 is KGHSH and CDR2 is LQKENI. The V and J ends lost 4 bases and 4 bases, in that order; junction bases with no gene match: 8. The CDR3 coding sequence is TGTGCCAGCTCACGGGCGGTACAGGGGTCAGATACGCAGTATTTT. It yields the protein CASSRAVQGSDTQYF.

The chain recombines TRBV30 with TRBJ1-6; the match to TRBD1 covers 7 bases. Trimming at V came to 6 bases and at J to 5 bases, leaving 7 bases not matched to a gene. The CDR3 contains 14 residues. CDR1 is GTSNPN and CDR2 is SVGIG in the germline V gene (reference sequence). CDR3 protein: CACQQGSHNSPLHF. The CDR3 bases are TGTGCCTGCCAACAGGGGAGTCATAATTCACCCCTCCACTTT.

The chain links TRBV5-1 to TRBJ1-3, with TRBD1 matching over 8 bases. The CDR3 covers 16 residues. With 0 bases clipped from V and 0 bases from J, the junction kept 2 bases outside the gene matches. Germline loops: CDR1 SGHRS, CDR2 YFSETQ. Here the CDR3 DNA reads TGCGCCAGCAGCTTGGAGACAGGGGCCTCTGGAAACACCATATATTTT. Residues: CASSLETGASGNTIYF. The complete variable domain, with remaining parts taken from reference TRBV5-1 and TRBJ1-3, reads KAGVTQTPRYLIKTRGQQVTLSCSPISGHRSVSWYQQTPGQGLQFLFEYFSETQRNKGNFPGRFSGRQFSNSRSEMNVSTLELGDSALYLCASSLETGASGNTIYFGEGSWLTVV.

This clone was recorded once. V is TRBV3-1 (or the pseudogene TRBV3-2) and J is TRBJ2-7, with 14 positions matching TRBD2. The CDR3 sequence is 17 residues long. Germline-derived CDR1 and CDR2 are LGHDT and YNNKEL (reference sequence). Trimming cost V 0 bases and J 3 bases; bases outside gene matches: 4. CDR3 protein: CASSQDWGTSGSYEQYV. DNA of the CDR3: TGTGCCAGCAGCCAAGATTGGGGGACTAGCGGGAGCTACGAGCAGTACGTC.

The chain recombines TRBV5-4 with TRBJ2-5; no reliable D call. V lost 5 bases to trimming and J lost 0 bases, with 11 bases between them. The CDR3 totals 14 residues. The germline V gene encodes CDR1 SGHNT and CDR2 YYREEE (reference sequence). CDR3 sequence reads: CASRPHFYQETQYF. Here the CDR3 DNA reads TGTGCCAGCAGACCTCACTTCTACCAAGAGACCCAGTACTTC.

This sequence joins TRBV21-1 and TRBJ2-2; the table's D gene call, TRBD1, was not cross checked with the DNA. TRBV21-1 has pseudogene status. This CDR3 spans 16 amino acids. CDR3 amino acids: CASSNGDRGNTGELFF. The CDR3 region has the DNA TGTGCCAGCAGCAACGGGGACAGGGGGAACACCGGGGAGCTGTTTTTT.

The gene calls are TRBV19 and TRBJ1-3; D call uncertain. The CDR3 runs 15 residues. Trimming pared 6 bases from V and 0 bases from J, leaving 12 bases between. Per the germline V gene, CDR1 is LNHDA and CDR2 is SQIVND (reference sequence). CDR3 sequence (DNA): TGTGCCAGTAGGATGGAGACTCACTCTGGAAACACCATATATTTT. This gives the protein CASRMETHSGNTIYF.

This chain links TRBV29-1 with TRBJ2-1; a possible D gene is TRBD2 (6 bases). Germline V lookup: CDR1 SQVTM, CDR2 ANQGSEA. The CDR3 contains 17 residues. V was trimmed by 5 bases and J by 3 bases, leaving 23 bases between them. In DNA form, the CDR3 reads TGCAGCGTTCAAAGGGGATTTGGGGCGGGGCTCTACAATGAGCAGTTCTTC. Translation gives CSVQRGFGAGLYNEQFF.

With respect to this clone: This same CDR3 is encoded by further DNA sequences in the sample. The CDR3 is CASSGGHPGQPQHF. CDR3 sequence (DNA): TGTGCCAGCAGCGGAGGACACCCCGGACAGCCCCAGCATTTT. V and J are TRBV9 and TRBJ1-5, with D possibly being TRBD1 (5 bases). Germline V gene sequence: CDR1 SGDLS, CDR2 YYNGEE. Trimming cost V 3 bases and J 7 bases, with 14 bases left between them. This CDR3 spans 14 amino acids.

The chain uses TRBV24-1 and TRBJ1-4; 7 nucleotides match TRBD1. The junction had 2 bases not matched to a gene; V was cut back by 4 bases and J by 10 bases. The CDR3 consists of 12 residues. Germline V lookup: CDR1 KGHDR, CDR2 SFDVKD. The CDR3, as DNA: TGTGCCACCAGTGAGACAGGGTTAAAACTGTTTTTT. This sequence encodes CATSETGLKLFF.

This clone has a single count. The chain links TRBV19 to TRBJ2-6, with 7 bases aligning to TRBD1. This CDR3 comprises 20 residues. Germline CDR1 reads LNHDA; CDR2 reads SQIVND (reference sequence). V was pared by 3 bases and J by 2 bases, with 16 bases of the junction left unmatched. The CDR3 region is CASSITHSLTGNAGANVLTF. In DNA form, the CDR3 reads TGTGCCAGTAGTATCACCCATAGCTTGACAGGGAATGCTGGGGCCAACGTCCTGACTTTC.

The chain carries TRBV6-5 and TRBJ1-1; the match to TRBD1 covers 9 bases. Germline V lookup: CDR1 MNHEY, CDR2 SVGAGI. The ends lost 6 bases at V and 5 bases at J; junction bases unmatched: 4. CDR3 length: 13 amino acids. The DNA for the CDR3 is TGTGCCAGCAGGAACAGGGGGCAGACTGAAGCTTTCTTT. Amino acid sequence: CASRNRGQTEAFF.

In this sample, this clone turned up once. The rearrangement joins TRBV4-3 to TRBJ2-1, with TRBD2 matching 11 bases. The CDR3 has 19 residues. CDR1 LGHNA and CDR2 YSLEER come from the germline V gene. The V gene end was trimmed by 0 bases and the J gene end by 1 base; junction bases not matched to a gene: 8. The CDR3 protein is CASSQEGYLAGGSYNEQFF. In nucleotides, the CDR3 is TGCGCCAGCAGCCAAGAGGGGTACCTAGCGGGAGGTTCCTACAATGAGCAGTTCTTC.

This CDR3 is CASSFEGGAGTDTQYF. As DNA, the CDR3 is TGCGCCAGCAGCTTTGAGGGCGGCGCAGGCACAGATACGCAGTATTTT. V usage is TRBV5-1 and J usage is TRBJ2-3; tentative D call: TRBD2 (5 bases). The V end was cut by 2 bases, the J end by 1 base, with 14 bases between. This CDR3 is 16 amino acids long. Germline-derived CDR1 and CDR2 are SGHRS and YFSETQ.

The chain has TRBV19 and TRBJ1-2, with 11 nucleotides matching TRBD1. J lost 13 bases, V lost 7 bases, and 14 bases had no gene match. CDR3 size: 14 residues. Germline-derived CDR1 and CDR2 are LNHDA and SQIVND (reference sequence). The DNA of the CDR3 is TGTGCCAGTACCGCCTCACCGGGACAGGGGGTCGGCACCTTC. Translation: CASTASPGQGVGTF.

This clone was counted a single time. The chain links TRBV5-4 to TRBJ2-1, with a weak D call TRBD2 (6 bases). V lost 5 bases and J 3 bases, leaving 12 bases between the germline ends. Looked up from germline, CDR1 is SGHNT and CDR2 is YYREEE (reference sequence). The CDR3 covers 14 residues. The CDR3 DNA is TGTGCCAGCAGACGGGACTCAGTCTACAATGAGCAGTTCTTC. It codes for CASRRDSVYNEQFF. Based on the CDR3 plus reference TRBV5-4 and TRBJ2-1, the full variable domain is ETGVTQSPTHLIKTRGQQVTLRCSSQSGHNTVSWYQQALGQGPQFIFQYYREEENGRGNFPPRFSGLQFPNYSSELNVNALELDDSALYLCASRRDSVYNEQFFGPGTRLTVL.

This clone was seen a handful of times. V is TRBV6-5 and J is TRBJ2-4; 8 bases align to TRBD1. CDR3 length equals 13 residues. The germline V gene encodes CDR1 MNHEY and CDR2 SVGAGI. Trimming took 6 bases from V and 5 from J; bases not matched to a gene: 3. The CDR3 bases are TGTGCCAGCAGCCAGGGGGCCCAAAACATTCAGTACTTC. Translated, it gives CASSQGAQNIQYF.

V is TRBV3-1 (or the pseudogene TRBV3-2) and J is TRBJ2-1; 9 bases fit TRBD1. This CDR3 contains 16 residues. Germline CDR1 LGHDT, CDR2 YNNKEL (reference sequence). The V and J ends lost 2 bases and 6 bases, in that order; junction bases with no gene match: 8. In nucleotides, the CDR3 is TGTGCCAGCAGCCAACCCCCCGGGACAGGGACCAATGAGCAGTTCTTC. It codes for CASSQPPGTGTNEQFF.

The chain joins TRBV5-1 to TRBJ2-3; 8 bases map to TRBD2. This CDR3 is built from 18 residues. Germline CDR1 is SGHRS and CDR2 is YFSETQ. The trim removed 4 bases at V and 2 bases at J, leaving 15 bases unmatched. In nucleotides, the CDR3 is TGCGCCAGCAGCCGAGGACTAGCAGCTTCATCCCTCACAGATACGCAGTATTTT. Protein: CASSRGLAASSLTDTQYF.

This rearrangement joins TRBV7-8 to TRBJ2-1, with TRBD2 identical over 9 bases. This CDR3 comprises 15 residues. Germline V CDR1 and CDR2: SGHVS, FQNEAQ. V lost 3 bases and J lost 4; bases outside the gene matches: 4. The CDR3 nucleotides read TGTGCCAGCAGCTTGACTAGCGGAGCTTACAATGAGCAGTTCTTC. This translates into CASSLTSGAYNEQFF.

This clone turned up a few times. The J gene is TRBJ2-1, the V gene TRBV10-3; D might be TRBD2 (6 bases). Germline V gives CDR1 ENHRY, CDR2 SYGVKD. This CDR3 has 14 residues. The V gene lost 9 bases and the J gene lost 8 bases, with 20 bases spanning the gap. The DNA of the CDR3 is TGTGCCATGCGAACGGGGGACCACCGGGATGAGCAGTTCTTC. It yields the protein CAMRTGDHRDEQFF.

The chain employs TRBV12-3 or TRBV12-4 and TRBJ2-7; 8 positions match TRBD2. With V trimmed by 8 bases and J by 2 bases, 5 bases remained unmatched. The CDR3 loop spans 13 amino acids. The DNA for the CDR3 is TGTGCCAGCTCGGGAGGGTCGGCCTACGAGCAGTACGTC. Its translation is CASSGGSAYEQYV.

The J gene is TRBJ2-1, the V gene TRBV2; weak D call: TRBD2 (5 bases). V was pared by 3 bases and J by 10 bases, with 13 bases between. Germline-derived CDR1 and CDR2 are SNHLY and FYNNEI. CDR3 length: 13 amino acids. The CDR3 protein is CASSEGLAWEQFF. DNA of the CDR3: TGTGCCAGCAGTGAGGGATTAGCGTGGGAGCAGTTCTTC.

The genes are TRBV7-2 and TRBJ2-7; TRBD2 matches at 9 bases. The junction had 6 bases not matched to a gene; V was cut back by 3 bases and J by 3 bases. Germline V gene sequence: CDR1 SGHTA, CDR2 FQGNSA. The CDR3 sequence is 15 residues long. Written as DNA, the CDR3 is TGTGCCAGCAGCTTTACGGCGGGGGGGTTCTACGAGCAGTACTTC. Translating it yields CASSFTAGGFYEQYF.